This T cell receptor beta chain derives from a study of read filtering for tumor transcriptome and immune sequencing. Across the whole study: Revised staging placed under ten patients in R-ISS I, about 15 in II, six or seven in III. IR-seq gave about 4.05 to 11 million TCR reads per sample; RNA-seq gave about 80 to 1,300. General study findings and limits: Even smaller IR-seq throughput identified most shared clonotypes.

Bone marrow was sampled from every patient at the time of active disease. V was pared by 3 bases and J by 4 bases, with 6 bases between. CDR3 size: 11 residues. The germline V gene has CDR1 SQVTM and CDR2 ANQGSEA. The library was built from approximately 400 ng RNA with molecular barcoded adaptors for alpha/delta and beta/gamma chains. Each CDR3 protein gets one entry after TCRdb re-called the reads with MiXCR. The sample has 30,000 to 45,000 distinct CDR3 sequences, roughly an eighth seen once. There are many counts of this clonotype. No antigen is known for it. The clonotype comes from a donor older than 35 with multiple myeloma. The specimen was a population of CD138-negative cells sorted from bone marrow. The chain employs TRBV29-1 and TRBJ1-2; D uncertain. The CDR3 nucleotides are TGCAGCGTTGACAGGACCTATGGCTACACCTTC. It translates to CSVDRTYGYTF.